Listed below are T cell receptor beta chains from one sample, sequenced in a study of blood T cell repertoires in COVID-19. TCRdb keeps only in-frame clones here, not all; method: immunoSEQ multiplex PCR. The sample records fewer than 60,000 clones, around four fifths being singletons. The sequenced material came from peripheral blood. The receptors shown here come from a man in his 70s with active COVID-19. The CDR3 runs from the conserved cysteine through the conserved F or W. A D gene is named only where the DNA matches it firmly. Clone size is shown for a subset of rows, as once, few, many or a class of expanded clone.

length	V	D	size	J	CDR3	DNA
14	TRBV5-1	-	-	TRBJ1-2	CASSLNQPLYGYTF	TGCGCCAGCAGCTTGAATCAACCGCTATATGGCTACACCTTC
15	TRBV3-1/TRBV3-2	TRBD1	once	TRBJ2-7	CASSQTGTGGAEQYF	TGTGCCAGCAGCCAGACCGGGACAGGGGGCGCCGAGCAGTACTTC
12	TRBV12-3/TRBV12-4	TRBD1	-	TRBJ2-7	CASSLQGLGCYF	TGTGCCAGCAGCCTACAGGGGCTCGGCTGCTACTTC
16	TRBV9	TRBD2	once	TRBJ2-2	CASSVLAGGDTGELFF	TGTGCCAGCAGCGTACTAGCGGGGGGAGACACCGGGGAGCTGTTTTTT
15	TRBV7-2	TRBD2	-	TRBJ2-3	CASRFGTTSTDTQYF	TGTGCCAGCAGATTCGGGACTACTAGCACAGATACGCAGTATTTT
16	TRBV7-6	-	-	TRBJ2-2	CASSPGVHSNTGELFF	TGTGCCAGCAGCCCCGGGGTACACTCGAACACCGGGGAGCTGTTTTTT
15	TRBV9	-	-	TRBJ2-3	CASSPPGQLTDTQYF	TGTGCCAGCAGCCCCCCAGGGCAGTTAACAGATACGCAGTATTTT
15	TRBV28	-	few	TRBJ1-6	CASFRGSSYNSPLHF	TGTGCCAGCTTCCGGGGGAGCTCCTATAATTCACCCCTCCACTTT
15	TRBV6-6	TRBD1	once	TRBJ1-5	CASREDRYSNQPQHF	TGTGCCAGCAGGGAGGACAGGTATAGCAATCAGCCCCAGCATTTT
15	TRBV5-4	TRBD2	-	TRBJ2-3	CASKREGLAADTQYF	TGTGCCAGCAAACGTGAGGGACTAGCGGCGGATACGCAGTATTTT
14	TRBV6-5	-	-	TRBJ1-1	CASRTRGMNTEAFF	TGTGCCAGCAGAACCAGGGGCATGAACACTGAAGCTTTCTTT
14	TRBV6-5	-	-	TRBJ1-5	CASSRRRGNQPQHF	TGTGCCAGCAGTCGCCGGAGAGGCAATCAGCCCCAGCATTTT
12	TRBV7-2	-	-	TRBJ2-7	CASSPSRNEQYF	TGTGCCAGCAGCCCCTCGAGGAACGAGCAGTACTTC
14	TRBV5-1	-	-	TRBJ1-6	CASSLGTSNSPLHF	TGCGCCAGCAGCTTAGGGACAAGTAATTCACCCCTCCACTTT
14	TRBV7-9	-	once	TRBJ1-1	CASSLDGAGTEAFF	TGTGCCAGCAGCTTAGATGGGGCAGGCACTGAAGCTTTCTTT